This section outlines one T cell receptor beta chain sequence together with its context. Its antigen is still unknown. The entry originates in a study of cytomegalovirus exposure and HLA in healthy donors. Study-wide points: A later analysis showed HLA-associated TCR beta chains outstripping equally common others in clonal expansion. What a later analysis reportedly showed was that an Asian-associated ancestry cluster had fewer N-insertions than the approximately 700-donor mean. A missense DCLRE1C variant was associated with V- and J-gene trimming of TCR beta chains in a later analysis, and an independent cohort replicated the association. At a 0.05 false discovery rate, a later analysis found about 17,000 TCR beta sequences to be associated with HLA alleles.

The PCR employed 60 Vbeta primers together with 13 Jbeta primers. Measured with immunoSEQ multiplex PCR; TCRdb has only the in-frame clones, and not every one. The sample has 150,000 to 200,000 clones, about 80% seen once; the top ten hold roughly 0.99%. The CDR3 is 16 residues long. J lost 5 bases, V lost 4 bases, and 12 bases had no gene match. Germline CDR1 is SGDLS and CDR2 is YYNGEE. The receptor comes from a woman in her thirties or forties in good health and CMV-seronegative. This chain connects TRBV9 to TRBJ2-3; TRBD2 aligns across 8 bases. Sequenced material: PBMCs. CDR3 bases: TGTGCCAGCAGCTTACAGAGCGGGAGTCCGGGAGATACGCAGTATTTT. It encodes CASSLQSGSPGDTQYF.